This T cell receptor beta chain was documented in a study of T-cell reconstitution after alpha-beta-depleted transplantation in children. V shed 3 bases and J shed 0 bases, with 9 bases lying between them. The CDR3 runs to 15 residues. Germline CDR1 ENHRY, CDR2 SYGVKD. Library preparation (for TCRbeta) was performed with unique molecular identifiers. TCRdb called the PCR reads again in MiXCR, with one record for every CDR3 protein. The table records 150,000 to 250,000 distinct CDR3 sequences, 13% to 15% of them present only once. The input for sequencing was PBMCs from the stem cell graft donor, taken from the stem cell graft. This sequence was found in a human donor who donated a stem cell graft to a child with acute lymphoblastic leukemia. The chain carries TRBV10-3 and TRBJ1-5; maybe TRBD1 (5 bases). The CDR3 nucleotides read TGTGCCATCAGTGAAATGGGGGTTAGCAATCAGCCCCAGCATTTT. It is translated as CAISEMGVSNQPQHF.